The 17 T cell receptor beta chains presented below share a single source sample, sequenced in a study of T-cell reconstitution after alpha-beta-depleted transplantation in children. Preparation of the TCRbeta library involved a method that used unique molecular identifiers. TCRdb re-called the PCR reads with MiXCR, one entry per CDR3 protein. The sample carries some 220,000 distinct CDR3 sequences, 8.5% to 10% recorded once. The sample in question was PBMCs from the stem cell graft donor, obtained from the stem cell graft. These receptors were taken from a human donor who donated a stem cell graft to a child with acute lymphoblastic leukemia.

This clonotype occurred many times. This chain uses TRBV6-5 with TRBJ1-1; D not resolved. V was cut by 2 bases and J by 1 base, with 17 bases left in between. The CDR3 consists of 17 residues. The germline CDR1 and CDR2 sequences are MNHEY and SVGAGI. CDR3 sequence reads: CASSYGGLGRGNTEAFF. The CDR3 coding sequence is TGTGCCAGCAGTTACGGTGGATTAGGACGGGGGAACACTGAAGCTTTCTTT.

In its sample, this clonotype was seen many times. The rearrangement joins TRBV20-1 to TRBJ2-1; D might be TRBD2 (5 bases). V shed 3 bases and J shed 6 bases, with 15 bases lying between them. CDR3 length: 14 amino acids. Germline loops: CDR1 DFQATT, CDR2 SNEGSKA (reference sequence). The DNA of the CDR3 is TGCAGTGCTAGTGGGCGGACTCCTTTCAATGAGCAGTTCTTC. The encoded protein is CSASGRTPFNEQFF.

This rearrangement joins TRBV27 to TRBJ2-1; no clear D gene. The CDR3 runs to 13 residues. V lost 2 bases and J 5 bases, leaving 7 bases between the germline ends. From germline, CDR1 is MNHEY and CDR2 SMNVEV (reference sequence). The DNA of the CDR3 is TGTGCCAGCAGTTTACCTGGGGACAATGAGCAGTTCTTC. Protein: CASSLPGDNEQFF.

This chain joins TRBV19 and TRBJ2-5; D unclear. The CDR3 is made up of 10 amino acids. Trimming left V 9 bases short and J 7 bases short, with 9 bases between. In germline, CDR1 is LNHDA, CDR2 SQIVND (reference sequence). The DNA for the CDR3 is TGTGCCAGGAACCTCCGGACCCAGTACTTC. It encodes CARNLRTQYF.

This clonotype was seen at least ten times. The V and J genes are TRBV27 and TRBJ1-2, with 7 positions matching TRBD1. There are 12 residues in the CDR3. V lost 9 bases to trimming and J lost 2 bases; unmatched junction nucleotides: 3. Germline V gene lookup returns CDR1 MNHEY and CDR2 SMNVEV (reference sequence). CDR3: CASRQGNYGYTF. The CDR3 DNA reads TGTGCCAGTCGACAGGGAAACTATGGCTACACCTTC.

By sample fraction, this clonotype is medium-sized. The V gene is TRBV5-1, the J gene TRBJ2-7; D remains ambiguous. The CDR3 spans 12 residues. Germline CDR1 is SGHRS and CDR2 is YFSETQ. Trimming pared 5 bases from V and 3 bases from J, leaving 9 bases between. The CDR3 DNA reads as TGCGCCAGCAGGACGGAGTACTACGAGCAGTACTTC. Translation gives CASRTEYYEQYF.

The chain couples TRBV12-3 or TRBV12-4 to TRBJ2-3, with TRBD1 identical over 10 bases. The J segment lost 6 bases and the V segment lost 5 bases, leaving 11 bases of the junction unmatched. The CDR3 is made up of 16 amino acids. This CDR3 reads CASSPRTGGMVDTQYF. CDR3 sequence (DNA): TGTGCCAGCAGTCCCAGGACAGGGGGAATGGTCGATACGCAGTATTTT.

This clonotype was detected only a few times. CDR3 in DNA: TGTGCCAGTAGCCACAACAGGGATGGAGCCAAAAACATTCAGTACTTC. Translated, it gives CASSHNRDGAKNIQYF. The V and J genes are TRBV19 and TRBJ2-4; D perhaps matches TRBD1 (6 bases). Per germline, CDR1 LNHDA and CDR2 SQIVND (reference sequence). The V gene lost 6 bases and the J gene lost 0 bases, with 15 bases spanning the gap. This CDR3 spans 16 amino acids. The full variable domain, completed using reference TRBV19 and TRBJ2-4, is DGGITQSPKYLFRKEGQNVTLSCEQNLNHDAMYWYRQDPGQGLRLIYYSQIVNDFQKGDIAEGYSVSREKKESFPLTVTSAQKNPTAFYLCASSHNRDGAKNIQYFGAGTRLSVL.

This sequence joins TRBV6-5 and TRBJ2-7; D is undetermined. The germline CDR1 and CDR2 sequences are MNHEY and SVGAGI. The V end was cut by 2 bases, the J end by 1 base, with 6 bases between. CDR3 length equals 13 residues. In nucleotides, the CDR3 is TGTGCCAGCAGTTACGGGATATCCTACGAGCAGTACTTC. This translates into CASSYGISYEQYF.

V and J are TRBV27 and TRBJ2-1; D unresolved. V was pared by 2 bases and J by 2 bases, with 1 base between. The CDR3 spans 12 residues. Germline lookup yields CDR1 MNHEY and CDR2 SMNVEV (reference sequence). CDR3 coding DNA: TGTGCCAGCAGTTTAACCTACAATGAGCAGTTCTTC. It translates to CASSLTYNEQFF.

This clonotype was detected only a few times. This chain connects TRBV2 to TRBJ2-4, with 14 bases that match TRBD2. The CDR3 has 17 amino acids. The V and J ends lost 6 bases and 2 bases, in that order; junction bases with no gene match: 6. Germline V gene lookup returns CDR1 SNHLY and CDR2 FYNNEI. CDR3 sequence reads: CASSRGLAGGPKNIQYF. CDR3 sequence (DNA): TGTGCCAGCAGCCGCGGACTAGCGGGGGGACCCAAAAACATTCAGTACTTC.

The chain combines TRBV7-8 with TRBJ1-1; TRBD1 matches at 9 bases. Per germline, CDR1 SGHVS and CDR2 FQNEAQ. This CDR3 is 15 amino acids long. Trimming removed 1 base from V and 1 base from J; junction bases left unmatched: 1. CDR3 sequence (DNA): TGTGCCAGCAGCTTAGGGGGACAGGGGAACACTGAAGCTTTCTTT. Its protein product is CASSLGGQGNTEAFF.

V and J are TRBV11-2 and TRBJ2-3; D gene unclear. V lost 1 base and J 6 bases, leaving 17 bases between the germline ends. CDR3 length: 16 residues. Germline V CDR1 and CDR2: SGHAT, FQNNGV. The CDR3: CASSLGSGRGRDTQYF. In DNA, the CDR3 is TGTGCCAGCAGCTTAGGAAGTGGTCGCGGCCGGGATACGCAGTATTTT.

The chain links TRBV3-1 to TRBJ1-1, with D tentatively TRBD1 (5 bases). V was clipped by 0 bases and J by 5 bases, with 10 bases between them. Germline assignment: CDR1 LGHDT and CDR2 YNNKEL (reference sequence). The CDR3 sequence is 14 residues long. Here the CDR3 reads CASSQDGTGTEAFF. DNA of the CDR3: TGTGCCAGCAGCCAAGATGGGACGGGAACTGAAGCTTTCTTT.

This clonotype came up a few times. This chain uses TRBV29-1 with TRBJ1-2, with D perhaps TRBD1 (6 bases). Between the trimmed V and J ends, which lost 4 bases and 9 bases, there was a span of 18 bases. From germline, CDR1 is SQVTM and CDR2 ANQGSEA. The CDR3 totals 13 residues. The CDR3 DNA sequence: TGCAGCGTTGGTATTAGGACAGTTGGGAGCTACACCTTC. The encoded protein is CSVGIRTVGSYTF.

This clonotype has a handful of counts. The chain carries TRBV5-5 and TRBJ1-6; 8 bases are shared with TRBD1. J lost 7 bases, V lost 3 bases, and 3 bases had no gene match. The CDR3 spans 14 residues. Germline CDR1 reads SGHKS; CDR2 reads YYEKEE (reference sequence). The CDR3 protein is CASSSGTGNSPLHF. CDR3 sequence (DNA): TGTGCCAGCAGCTCGGGGACAGGCAATTCACCCCTCCACTTT.

This clonotype was picked up a small number of times. The chain couples TRBV2 to TRBJ1-5; maybe TRBD1 (6 bases). V was pared by 4 bases and J by 4 bases, with 11 bases between. Germline CDR1 is SNHLY and CDR2 is FYNNEI. The CDR3 covers 14 residues. CDR3 loop: CASSAERGNQPQHF. CDR3 bases: TGTGCCAGCAGTGCTGAGAGGGGGAATCAGCCCCAGCATTTT.